The 17 T cell receptor beta chains given below trace back to one sample, sequenced in a study of T cell responses to AZD1222 COVID-19 vaccine. Libraries were prepared by immunoSEQ multiplex PCR; TCRdb keeps only in-frame clonotypes and omits some of them. The sample has some 120,000 clones, about 88% seen once; the top ten hold around 9.4%. The material sequenced was peripheral blood, taken on day 0 of AZD1222 vaccination. These receptor sequences come from an adult in good health.

This chain links TRBV10-1 with TRBJ2-7, with 7 bases aligning to TRBD2. V was clipped by 5 bases and J by 6 bases; unmatched bases: 7. In germline, CDR1 is WNHNN, CDR2 SYGVQD (reference sequence). The CDR3 runs to 13 residues. The CDR3: CASSPSREGEQYF. The CDR3 DNA follows: TGCGCCAGCAGTCCTTCGAGGGAGGGCGAGCAGTACTTC.

The gene calls are TRBV28 and TRBJ1-5, with D unresolved. Germline loops: CDR1 MDHEN, CDR2 SYDVKM. Trimming pared 1 base from V and 6 bases from J, leaving 13 bases between. This CDR3 is 15 amino acids long. The CDR3 nucleotides are TGTGCCAGCAGTTTATCGGGATCCCGGGTTCAGCCCCAGCATTTT. Translated: CASSLSGSRVQPQHF.

This sequence joins TRBV28 and TRBJ1-1, with a tentative D call TRBD1 (5 bases). This CDR3 contains 12 residues. CDR1 and CDR2 (germline): MDHEN, SYDVKM. Trimming left V 3 bases short and J 10 bases short, with 12 bases between. CDR3 loop: CASSFWQGAAFF. CDR3 DNA sequence: TGTGCCAGCAGTTTCTGGCAGGGAGCAGCTTTCTTT.

This chain uses TRBV7-9 with TRBJ2-7; perhaps TRBD2 as D (6 bases). Trimming pared 1 base from V and 7 bases from J, leaving 17 bases between. CDR1 is SEHNR and CDR2 is FQNEAQ in the germline V gene (reference sequence). The CDR3 has 15 residues. The chain's CDR3 is CASSLGGTGVEEQYF. CDR3 DNA: TGTGCCAGCAGCTTAGGGGGAACGGGAGTAGAAGAGCAGTACTTC.

The chain carries TRBV27 and TRBJ2-3, with TRBD1 matching 10 bases. V dropped 1 base and J dropped 0; count of bases not matched to a gene: 1. CDR3 size: 16 residues. Germline values: CDR1 MNHEY, CDR2 SMNVEV (reference sequence). DNA for the CDR3: TGTGCCAGCAGTTTATTGGGACAGGGGAGCACAGATACGCAGTATTTT. It translates to CASSLLGQGSTDTQYF.

The chain is built from TRBV7-3 and TRBJ2-1; tentative D call: TRBD2 (6 bases). The CDR3 totals 15 residues. Trimming took 2 bases from V and 5 from J, leaving 13 bases between them. Germline V gene sequence: CDR1 SGHTA, CDR2 FQGTGA. CDR3 residues: CASSLFLARDNEQFF. CDR3 bases: TGTGCCAGCAGCTTATTTCTAGCGAGGGACAATGAGCAGTTCTTC. Supplemented by reference TRBV7-3 and TRBJ2-1, the full variable domain reads GAGVSQTPSNKVTEKGKYVELRCDPISGHTALYWYRQSLGQGPEFLIYFQGTGAADDSGLPNDRFFAVRPEGSVSTLKIQRTERGDSAVYLCASSLFLARDNEQFFGPGTRLTVL.

This chain joins TRBV5-4 and TRBJ2-5, with D tentatively TRBD2 (7 bases). CDR1 is SGHNT, CDR2 YYREEE, per germline (reference sequence). The CDR3 extends over 13 amino acids. Deletions cut 1 base from V and 5 bases from J, with 9 bases between. CDR3 in amino acids: CASSLRGAETQYF. In nucleotides, the CDR3 is TGTGCCAGCAGCTTGCGGGGGGCGGAGACCCAGTACTTC.

This chain joins TRBV7-9 and TRBJ1-6; 8 nucleotides align to TRBD1. Germline V gives CDR1 SEHNR, CDR2 FQNEAQ (reference sequence). V trimming: 5 bases; J trimming: 0 bases; junction bases outside the gene matches: 6. This CDR3 is built from 17 residues. The CDR3 here is CASSATGGGSYNSPLHF. DNA of the CDR3: TGTGCCAGCAGCGCTACAGGGGGGGGCTCCTATAATTCACCCCTCCACTTT.

The gene calls are TRBV27 and TRBJ2-1; 12 bases match TRBD2. CDR1 MNHEY and CDR2 SMNVEV come from the germline V gene (reference sequence). This CDR3 is 19 amino acids long. The V gene end was trimmed by 7 bases and the J gene end by 0 bases; junction bases not matched to a gene: 13. CDR3 nucleotides: TGTGCCAGCATCCGATACAGGACTAGCGGGGTCCCCTCCTACAATGAGCAGTTCTTC. Its protein is CASIRYRTSGVPSYNEQFF.

The chain uses TRBV12-3 or TRBV12-4 and TRBJ1-1; possible D gene TRBD1, 6 bases. Deletions cut 6 bases from V and 1 base from J, with 9 bases between. The CDR3 has 13 amino acids. In nucleotides, the CDR3 is TGTGCCAGCAGAAGGACAGCGAACACTGAAGCTTTCTTT. Amino acids: CASRRTANTEAFF.

The rearrangement links TRBV3-1 (or the pseudogene TRBV3-2) to TRBJ2-1, with no clear D. The CDR3 loop spans 11 amino acids. In germline, CDR1 is LGHDT, CDR2 YNNKEL (reference sequence). V lost 4 bases and J lost 7, with 5 bases in between. The CDR3 loop is CASSRVNEQFF. DNA for the CDR3: TGTGCCAGCAGCCGGGTGAATGAGCAGTTCTTC.

The V and J genes are TRBV9 and TRBJ1-6; 9 nucleotides agree with TRBD1. CDR1 is SGDLS and CDR2 is YYNGEE in the germline V gene. There are 14 residues in the CDR3. Unmatched junction bases numbered 4, after V lost 4 bases and J lost 8 bases. The CDR3 sequence: CASSPRTGDSPLHF. DNA for the CDR3: TGTGCCAGCAGCCCACGGACAGGGGATTCACCCCTCCACTTT.

This clone was detected once. This sequence joins TRBV27 and TRBJ2-7; the D gene could be TRBD1 or TRBD2 (6 bases each). Germline values: CDR1 MNHEY, CDR2 SMNVEV (reference sequence). The CDR3 has 15 amino acids. Trimming cost V 9 bases and J 3 bases, with 21 bases left between them. CDR3 nucleotides: TGTGCCAGACCCGCTGGATTCGGGGGCTACTACGAGCAGTACTTC. Residues: CARPAGFGGYYEQYF.

V gene TRBV21-1 combines with J gene TRBJ1-6; the table's D call of TRBD1 was not tested on the DNA. TRBV21-1 is recorded as a pseudogene. This CDR3 has 18 amino acids. As DNA, the CDR3 is TGTGCCAGCAGCCCGCGCGGCTCGACAGGGCCTAGGGATTCACCCCTCCACTTT. It codes for CASSPRGSTGPRDSPLHF.

This sequence joins TRBV19 and TRBJ1-4; the D is unclear. Germline V gives CDR1 LNHDA, CDR2 SQIVND (reference sequence). The CDR3 has 13 residues. Trimming shortened V by 10 bases and J by 8 bases, and 17 bases separated the two germline ends. The CDR3, as DNA: TGTGCCATCATGAACCCCCGATCGGAAAAACTGTTTTTT. Translating gives CAIMNPRSEKLFF.

The rearrangement joins TRBV15 to TRBJ2-7, with 7 bases aligning to TRBD1. The germline V gene encodes CDR1 LNHNV and CDR2 YYDKDF (reference sequence). The CDR3 runs 15 residues. The V and J ends lost 0 bases and 7 bases, in that order; junction bases with no gene match: 9. The CDR3 bases are TGTGCCACCAGCAGAGATCAGGGGGTCAGGCTGGAGCAGTACTTC. Residues: CATSRDQGVRLEQYF.

V and J are TRBV2 and TRBJ2-7, with TRBD1 matching 7 bases. The CDR3 covers 15 residues. Germline CDR1 reads SNHLY; CDR2 reads FYNNEI. The V segment lost 2 bases and the J segment 3 bases; nucleotides outside the gene matches: 7. The CDR3 is CASSEPRQGNYEQYF. CDR3 in DNA: TGTGCCAGCAGTGAACCTCGACAGGGTAACTACGAGCAGTACTTC. Drawing the rest from reference TRBV2 and TRBJ2-7, the complete variable domain is EPEVTQTPSHQVTQMGQEVILRCVPISNHLYFYWYRQILGQKVEFLVSFYNNEISEKSEIFDDQFSVERPDGSNFTLKIRSTKLEDSAMYFCASSEPRQGNYEQYFGPGTRLTVT.